The text below deals with one T cell receptor (beta chain). Its antigen is not identified. This PCR relied on a set of 60 Vbeta primers and 13 Jbeta primers. Repertoires were generated with immunoSEQ multiplex PCR, while TCRdb's copy carries only in-frame clones and drops some. The sample records 100,000 to 140,000 clones, approximately 79% being singletons. The CDR3 extends over 16 amino acids. The V end lost 2 bases, the J end lost 3 bases, and 15 bases lay between the germline ends. Germline values: CDR1 LGHNA, CDR2 YSLEER. This specimen comes from a study of cytomegalovirus exposure and HLA in healthy donors. General study points: Within a later analysis, the majority of CMV-associated TCR beta chains appeared HLA-restricted. Productive status was seen about 87% or about 30% of the time for most TCR beta V segments in an earlier analysis. Researchers reported that a few CMV-associated chains were confirmed in vitro as CMV antigen-specific.

Sequenced input: PBMCs. This chain links TRBV4-3 with TRBJ2-3; TRBD2 might be the D (5 bases). The clonotype was recovered from a man between 18 and 35 years old in good health and CMV-seronegative. The CDR3 is CASSQRNTPGTDTQYF. CDR3 coding DNA: TGCGCCAGCAGCCAACGGAATACACCGGGGACAGATACGCAGTATTTT.